The sequence of this T cell receptor beta chain was determined in a study of PD-1 blockade in classical Hodgkin lymphoma. The study's findings and limits: With CD4+ cells, TCR diversity rose significantly by C4D1, but not with CD8+ cells. Possibly reflecting disease activity or prior therapy, repertoire differences have causes that remain undefined.

No patient escaped relapse after autologous stem cell transplantation, and brentuximab vedotin exposure varied. Germline loops: CDR1 SGHTA, CDR2 FQGNSA. The CDR3 extends over 14 amino acids. V shed 1 base and J shed 4 bases, with 11 bases lying between them. Comments on this clone: Its matching antigen is unknown.

Clones were sequenced by immunoSEQ multiplex PCR, and TCRdb holds only the in-frame ones, with some missing. The sample has some 12,000 clones, roughly 80% seen once; the top ten hold 34%. The specimen was peripheral blood mononuclear cells (PBMCs), collected at baseline. The origin of this receptor is a human donor with classical Hodgkin lymphoma. The V call is TRBV7-2, the J call TRBJ2-7, with D perhaps matching TRBD1 (5 bases). The CDR3 DNA follows: TGTGCCAGCAGCTTAGGGCAGGGTGATTACGAGCAGTACTTC. Translation: CASSLGQGDYEQYF. Supplemented by reference TRBV7-2 and TRBJ2-7, the full variable domain reads GAGVSQSPSNKVTEKGKDVELRCDPISGHTALYWYRQSLGQGLEFLIYFQGNSAPDKSGLPSDRFSAERTGGSVSTLTIQRTQQEDSAVYLCASSLGQGDYEQYFGPGTRLTVT.